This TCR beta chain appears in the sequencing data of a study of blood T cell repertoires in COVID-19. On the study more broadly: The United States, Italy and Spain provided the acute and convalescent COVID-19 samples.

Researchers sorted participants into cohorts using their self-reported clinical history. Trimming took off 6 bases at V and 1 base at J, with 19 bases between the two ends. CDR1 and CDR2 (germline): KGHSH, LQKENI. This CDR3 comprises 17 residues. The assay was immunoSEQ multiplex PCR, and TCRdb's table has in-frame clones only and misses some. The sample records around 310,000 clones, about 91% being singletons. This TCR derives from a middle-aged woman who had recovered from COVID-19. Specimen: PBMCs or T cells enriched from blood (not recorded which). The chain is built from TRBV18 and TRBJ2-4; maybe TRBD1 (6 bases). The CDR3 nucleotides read TGTGCCAGCTCCCCAGTATATGAGACAGGTGCCAAAAACATTCAGTACTTC. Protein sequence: CASSPVYETGAKNIQYF.